Sequencing of this T cell receptor (beta chain) was carried out in a study of T cells in localized non-small cell lung cancer. This table comes from immunoSEQ multiplex PCR, and its TCRdb copy is limited to in-frame clones, with some not included. The sample yields tens of thousands of clones, 82% seen once. The study, taken as a whole, reports: Blood T cell density predicted longer survival; adjacent-lung clonality, shorter. There were a median 57 of the top 100 tumor clones appearing in adjacent lung.

The V gene end was trimmed by 6 bases and the J gene end by 6 bases; junction bases not matched to a gene: 5. The CDR3 covers 14 residues. Per the germline V gene, CDR1 is MNHNY and CDR2 is SVGAGI (reference sequence). As regards this clone: As yet, its antigen is unknown.

The V call is TRBV6-6, the J call TRBJ2-3, with 11 bases that match TRBD1. The sequence derives from a male donor aged 60 or over with stage III squamous cell lung carcinoma. The sequenced sample was peripheral blood, obtained before any cancer treatment. The CDR3 sequence: CASSTGQGGDTQYF. The DNA of the CDR3 is TGTGCCAGCAGCACGGGACAGGGGGGGGATACGCAGTATTTT.